The 7 T cell receptor beta chains in this list originate from one sample, sequenced in a study of beta chain features in type 1 diabetes. These receptors' antigens are unknown. The whole isolated RNA underwent reverse transcription, so sequencing captured expressed TCRB transcripts. Assay used: immunoSEQ multiplex PCR; TCRdb lists only in-frame clones, some missing. This table has a few hundred thousand clones, approximately 15% appearing once. Whole-study findings and limits: Type 1 diabetes patients had moderately but significantly shorter TCRB CDR3s in all four CD4+ subsets.

Material: naive CD4+ T cells from blood. Receptors were obtained from a man aged 18 to 30 with type 1 diabetes.

This clone was seen only a few times. V gene TRBV23-1 combines with J gene TRBJ2-1; 10 bases align to TRBD2. TRBV23-1 is flagged as an ORF with uncertain function. V shed 2 bases, J shed 8 bases, and the junction held 6 bases outside the gene matches. The CDR3 length is 15 residues. The CDR3 here is CASSQRAGGPHEQFF. In DNA, the CDR3 is TGCGCCAGCAGTCAACGAGCGGGAGGGCCCCATGAGCAGTTCTTC.

The J gene is TRBJ2-3, the V gene TRBV7-9; weak D call: TRBD2 (7 bases). Trimming shortened V by 3 bases and J by 2 bases, and 15 bases separated the two germline ends. The CDR3 contains 16 residues. The germline gives CDR1 SEHNR, CDR2 FQNEAQ (reference sequence). The CDR3 nucleotides are TGTGCCAGCAGCTTCCCCGAGGCGGGGGCCACAGATACGCAGTATTTT. Translated, it gives CASSFPEAGATDTQYF.

There are a few counts of this clone. J is TRBJ2-4 and V is TRBV2, with TRBD2 matching over 8 bases. This CDR3 is 14 amino acids long. The germline gives CDR1 SNHLY, CDR2 FYNNEI. Trimming removed 6 bases from V and 4 bases from J; junction bases left unmatched: 5. CDR3 protein: CASSWTSRKNIQYF. The CDR3 DNA reads as TGTGCCAGCAGCTGGACTAGCAGAAAAAACATTCAGTACTTC. Looking up the rest from reference TRBV2 and TRBJ2-4 gives the full variable domain: EPEVTQTPSHQVTQMGQEVILRCVPISNHLYFYWYRQILGQKVEFLVSFYNNEISEKSEIFDDQFSVERPDGSNFTLKIRSTKLEDSAMYFCASSWTSRKNIQYFGAGTRLSVL.

The gene calls are TRBV19 and TRBJ1-5, with a possible D match to TRBD1 (5 bases). Germline CDR1 is LNHDA and CDR2 is SQIVND (reference sequence). The CDR3 is 14 amino acids. With 1 base removed from V and 8 bases from J, the gap between germline ends came to 12 bases. As DNA, the CDR3 is TGTGCCAGTAGTATAGTAGGGGCGGGGAAGCCCCAGCATTTT. Amino acid sequence: CASSIVGAGKPQHF.

The rearrangement links TRBV21-1 to TRBJ1-1; the table's D call, TRBD1, has no DNA check behind it. TRBV21-1 counts as a pseudogene. The CDR3 runs to 16 residues. The CDR3 sequence: CANHTFADRADTEAFF. The CDR3 nucleotides read TGTGCCAACCATACCTTCGCAGACAGGGCCGACACTGAAGCTTTCTTT.

A few counts support this clone. CDR3 nucleotide sequence: TGTGCCAGCAGCCCGAGGGGACACTCCTACGAGCAGTACTTC. It yields the protein CASSPRGHSYEQYF. The rearrangement uses TRBV14 and TRBJ2-7, with a tentative D call TRBD1 (6 bases). V was pared by 4 bases and J by 0 bases, with 10 bases between. The CDR3 extends over 14 amino acids. The germline V gene encodes CDR1 SGHDN and CDR2 FVKESK. Complete variable domain (other parts from reference TRBV14 and TRBJ2-7): EAGVTQFPSHSVIEKGQTVTLRCDPISGHDNLYWYRRVMGKEIKFLLHFVKESKQDESGMPNNRFLAERTGGTYSTLKVQPAELEDSGVYFCASSPRGHSYEQYFGPGTRLTVT.

The chain employs TRBV6-5 and TRBJ2-2, with D hard to call. CDR1 and CDR2 (germline): MNHEY, SVGAGI. The CDR3 runs 11 residues. The ends were cut back, 6 bases at V and 4 bases at J, with 3 bases in the middle. The CDR3 loop reads CASSRTGELFF. In nucleotides, the CDR3 is TGTGCCAGCAGCCGCACCGGGGAGCTGTTTTTT.